This T cell receptor (beta chain) was documented in a study of graft-versus-host responses after intestinal transplantation. Study in general: Every one of the recipients received anti-thymocyte globulin induction and afterwards took tacrolimus and steroids for around 3 years.

Comment on this clone: No antigen is known for it.

Study results and caveats: Clonal ratios of graft-versus-host to host-versus-graft in allografts were high for patients exhibiting graft-donor T cell macrochimerism.

V dropped 5 bases and J dropped 0; count of bases not matched to a gene: 3. This CDR3 has 15 amino acids. Germline V gene data show CDR1 as PRHDT and CDR2 as FYEKMQ (reference sequence). Here immunoSEQ multiplex PCR was the method, and the copy in TCRdb shows in-frame clones only, minus some. The table includes roughly 100,000 clones, just under 95% detected once. V is TRBV13 and J is TRBJ1-3; TRBD1 agrees at 8 bases. This TCR came from a human donor who was the organ donor for an intestinal transplant. Sequencing was performed on unstimulated CD8+ T cells sorted from spleen or lymph node cells, taken before transplant. The CDR3 reads CASSTGQGSGNTIYF. In DNA, the CDR3 is TGTGCCAGCAGCACAGGACAGGGCTCTGGAAACACCATATATTTT.